The rows below give T cell receptor beta chains drawn from one sample of a study of CD8+ T cells in alopecia areata. Assay used: immunoSEQ multiplex PCR; TCRdb lists only in-frame clones, some missing. The sample yields about 98,000 clones, less than 50% seen once. Material: CD4+ T cells sorted from blood. Receptors were obtained from a human donor with alopecia areata. Both conserved end residues are part of each CDR3. Each record gives: D gene, J gene, V gene, CDR3 length, clone size, CDR3 DNA, CDR3 protein. The D gene is left open where the match is weak. The listing skips clone size in some rows; elsewhere it reads once, few, many or a size class.

. | TRBJ1-2 | TRBV29-1 | 15 | few | TGCAGCGTCCCGGGAGGGGGAGGGAATAACTATGGCTACACCTTC | CSVPGGGGNNYGYTF
. | TRBJ2-1 | TRBV7-2 | 15 | few | TGTGCCAGCAGCTTAGAAGGCAGCACCTACAATGAGCAGTTCTTC | CASSLEGSTYNEQFF
. | TRBJ1-1 | TRBV29-1 | 12 | . | TGCAGCGTTTTACAGGGGAACACTGAAGCTTTCTTT | CSVLQGNTEAFF
. | TRBJ2-1 | TRBV30 | 14 | once | TGTGCCTGGAGTAGTCACCCTATAGCAAGTGAGCAGTTCTTC | CAWSSHPIASEQFF
. | TRBJ2-5 | TRBV29-1 | 14 | . | TGCAGCGTTGAAGATAGGGCCAGGGGAGAGACCCAGTACTTC | CSVEDRARGETQYF
TRBD1 | TRBJ2-7 | TRBV30 | 13 | . | TGTGCCTGCTCACAGGGGGCGCGGTACGAGCAGTACTTC | CACSQGARYEQYF
. | TRBJ2-2 | TRBV29-1 | 11 | . | TGCAGCGGACAGAACACCGGGGAGCTGTTTTTT | CSGQNTGELFF
. | TRBJ1-1 | TRBV23-1 | 16 | few | TGCGCCAGCAGTCAATCGATGGCCGGGGAGAGTACTGAAGCTTTCTTT | CASSQSMAGESTEAFF
. | TRBJ2-3 | TRBV28 | 14 | . | TGTGCCAGCAGTTTGTCGCGGAACACAGATACGCAGTATTTT | CASSLSRNTDTQYF
. | TRBJ2-1 | TRBV30 | 14 | . | TGTGCCTGGAGTCTGGGAAACTCCTACAATGAGCAGTTCTTC | CAWSLGNSYNEQFF
. | TRBJ2-1 | TRBV29-1 | 14 | few | TGCAGCGTTGACGTGGGACGGAGTTCAGGTGAGCAGTTCTTC | CSVDVGRSSGEQFF
TRBD1 | TRBJ2-3 | TRBV28 | 15 | . | TGTGCCAGCAGCCGGGACAGGGTGAAGGTAGATACGCAGTATTTT | CASSRDRVKVDTQYF
TRBD1 | TRBJ2-1 | TRBV29-1 | 14 | . | TGCAGCGTTGACCGGACAGGGGCCTCGGGGGAGCAGTTCTTC | CSVDRTGASGEQFF
. | TRBJ2-7 | TRBV25-1 | 13 | . | TGTGCCAGCAGTGGGGACGGGCCGAGAGAGCAGTACTTC | CASSGDGPREQYF
TRBD1 | TRBJ1-2 | TRBV5-4 | 17 | few | TGTGCCAGCAGCTTGTTAGGACAGGGATACTCTAACTATGGCTACACCTTC | CASSLLGQGYSNYGYTF
. | TRBJ2-4 | TRBV5-6 | 13 | few | TGTGCCAGCAGCTTGGACAGGGCGGACATTCAGTACTTC | CASSLDRADIQYF
. | TRBJ2-3 | TRBV30 | 11 | . | TGTGCCTGGTCAACCACAGATACGCAGTATTTT | CAWSTTDTQYF
. | TRBJ2-7 | TRBV7-2 | 14 | few | TGTGCCAGCAGCTTCAACAGGGATACCTACGAGCAGTACTTC | CASSFNRDTYEQYF
. | TRBJ1-2 | TRBV7-3 | 13 | . | TGTGCCAGCAGCTTAATGGACGGATATGGCTACACCTTC | CASSLMDGYGYTF
. | TRBJ1-2 | TRBV30 | 15 | . | TGTGCCTGGACCGATGGGGACCTCCCCCTAAATGGCTACACCTTC | CAWTDGDLPLNGYTF
. | TRBJ1-4 | TRBV28 | 13 | . | TGTGCGAGCAGCGGGCAGGTCTTTGGAAAACTGTTTTTT | CASSGQVFGKLFF
. | TRBJ2-5 | TRBV28 | 12 | . | TGTGCCAGCAGTTCCCAGGGGCAGACCCAGTACTTC | CASSSQGQTQYF
. | TRBJ2-7 | TRBV6-6 | 12 | . | TGTGCCAGCAGTATAGAGGGGTACGAGCAGTACTTC | CASSIEGYEQYF
. | TRBJ1-1 | TRBV30 | 11 | . | TGTGCCTGGTTTCACAGTGCTGAAGCTTTCTTT | CAWFHSAEAFF
. | TRBJ2-5 | TRBV11-2 | 12 | few | TGTGCCAGCAGCTTAGTGGGAGAGACCCAGTACTTC | CASSLVGETQYF
TRBD1 | TRBJ2-7 | TRBV27 | 14 | . | TGTGCCAGCAGTTCCGGACAGGGGGTAACCGAGCAGTACTTC | CASSSGQGVTEQYF
. | TRBJ2-7 | TRBV29-1 | 13 | . | TGCAGCGTTGAACAGGTCAAAGACGGCGAGCAGTACTTC | CSVEQVKDGEQYF
TRBD2 | TRBJ2-5 | TRBV10-3 | 14 | . | TGTGCCATCAGTGTTCCGGGAGGGAGAGAGACCCAGTACTTC | CAISVPGGRETQYF
TRBD1 | TRBJ2-7 | TRBV30 | 14 | once | TGTGCCTGGAGGTTCGGGACAGACTACTACGAGCAGTACTTC | CAWRFGTDYYEQYF
TRBD1 | TRBJ2-3 | TRBV15 | 16 | . | TGTGCCACCAGCAGAGATACGACAGGGTCCACAGATACGCAGTATTTT | CATSRDTTGSTDTQYF
. | TRBJ1-2 | TRBV11-2 | 13 | few | TGTGCCAGCAGCCCCGACCCTTCCGGTGGCTACACCTTC | CASSPDPSGGYTF
TRBD2 | TRBJ2-1 | TRBV6-5 | 14 | few | TGTGCCAGCACCGATTTTAGCGGGAGAGGTGAGCAGTTCTTC | CASTDFSGRGEQFF
. | TRBJ2-3 | TRBV30 | 13 | few | TGTGCCTGGAGTGTACGGTCTGGCGATACGCAGTATTTT | CAWSVRSGDTQYF
. | TRBJ1-2 | TRBV7-2 | 15 | . | TGTGCCAGCAGCTTAGAGACCGGGCCATCGGGTGGCTACACCTTC | CASSLETGPSGGYTF
TRBD2 | TRBJ2-7 | TRBV29-1 | 16 | . | TGCAGCGTTGTGGAGACTAGCGGGATCGTCGGGTACGAGCAGTACTTC | CSVVETSGIVGYEQYF
. | TRBJ2-7 | TRBV4-3 | 14 | few | TGCGCCAGCAGCCAAGGGACGTCCACCTACGAGCAGTACTTC | CASSQGTSTYEQYF
TRBD1 | TRBJ1-5 | TRBV30 | 16 | . | TGTGCCTGGAGTGGGCGGACAGGAAATAGCAATCAGCCCCAGCATTTT | CAWSGRTGNSNQPQHF
TRBD2 | TRBJ2-7 | TRBV2 | 15 | . | TGTGCCAGCAGTACCACTAGCGGGGACGACTACGAGCAGTACTTC | CASSTTSGDDYEQYF
. | TRBJ2-1 | TRBV29-1 | 14 | . | TGCAGCGTTGATGAAATAACTAGGAACAATGAGCAGTTCTTC | CSVDEITRNNEQFF
TRBD1 | TRBJ2-7 | TRBV29-1 | 14 | . | TGCAGCGTCGAGATCTCAGGGGGCAGTTACGAGCAGTACTTC | CSVEISGGSYEQYF
TRBD1 | TRBJ1-2 | TRBV29-1 | 13 | . | TGCAGCGTTGAAAGACAGGGGGAGGAGGGCTACACCTTC | CSVERQGEEGYTF
. | TRBJ1-1 | TRBV29-1 | 14 | . | TGCAGCGTTGAAGCCGGACGAGGGGACACTGAAGCTTTCTTT | CSVEAGRGDTEAFF
TRBD1 | TRBJ2-1 | TRBV27 | 13 | . | TGTGCCAGCAGTCCGCGGACAGGGCGTGGGCAGTTCTTC | CASSPRTGRGQFF
. | TRBJ2-4 | TRBV5-4 | 15 | . | TGTGCCAGCAGCTACCCTGGACTAGCCAAAAACATTCAGTACTTC | CASSYPGLAKNIQYF
TRBD2 | TRBJ2-1 | TRBV28 | 17 | few | TGTGCCAGCAGTTTCGGGAGGGAAGCGGGGAATTACGCTGAGCAGTTCTTC | CASSFGREAGNYAEQFF
TRBD2 | TRBJ2-7 | TRBV2 | 15 | few | TGTGCCAGCAGTTGGGGACTAAGGAGCTCCTACGAGCAGTACTTC | CASSWGLRSSYEQYF
. | TRBJ2-3 | TRBV4-1 | 14 | . | TGCGCCAGCAGCCAGCGTGGGATTTCGGATACGCAGTATTTT | CASSQRGISDTQYF
TRBD1 | TRBJ1-6 | TRBV6-5 | 13 | . | TGTGCCAGCGAAACAGGGGATGGTTCACCCCTCCACTTT | CASETGDGSPLHF
. | TRBJ1-2 | TRBV29-1 | 13 | . | TGCAGCGTTGGTGACAGCCGATCCTATGGCTACACCTTC | CSVGDSRSYGYTF
. | TRBJ1-5 | TRBV7-2 | 13 | few | TGTGCCAGCAGCTTAAATCAGGAACAGCCCCAGCATTTT | CASSLNQEQPQHF
. | TRBJ2-7 | TRBV28 | 14 | few | TGTGCCAGCAGAGGAGGGAGAAGCTCCTACGAGCAGTACTTC | CASRGGRSSYEQYF
TRBD1 | TRBJ2-7 | TRBV30 | 14 | . | TGTGCCTGGAGGTTAGGGACAGGGTTATCCGAGCAGTACTTC | CAWRLGTGLSEQYF
. | TRBJ2-1 | TRBV18 | 17 | few | TGTGCCAGCTCACCACGCCGTGGGGGCGGGCTGTACAATGAGCAGTTCTTC | CASSPRRGGGLYNEQFF
. | TRBJ2-7 | TRBV5-1 | 15 | . | TGCGCCAGCAGCTTGGAATCCAGGGATGAGGACGAGCAGTACTTC | CASSLESRDEDEQYF
. | TRBJ1-6 | TRBV6-5 | 14 | . | TGTGCCAGCAGTTCCGGGACAAGGGGATCACCCCTCCACTTT | CASSSGTRGSPLHF
. | TRBJ2-3 | TRBV30 | 10 | . | TGTGCCTGGGAATCAACTACGCAGTATTTT | CAWESTTQYF
. | TRBJ2-5 | TRBV29-1 | 13 | . | TGCAGCGTTGCGGGACGATACCAAGAGACCCAGTACTTC | CSVAGRYQETQYF
. | TRBJ2-3 | TRBV29-1 | 14 | . | TGCAGCGTTGCCAGGGGCAGCCGCACAGATACGCAGTATTTT | CSVARGSRTDTQYF
TRBD2 | TRBJ2-1 | TRBV29-1 | 13 | . | TGCAGCGTTGCTAGCGGAAACTACAATGAGCAGTTCTTC | CSVASGNYNEQFF